Listed below are T cell receptor beta chains from one sample, sequenced in a study of OX40 agonist ivuxolimab in advanced cancers. Some clones are missing from TCRdb's copy, which holds only in-frame ones; the method was immunoSEQ multiplex PCR. The data show tens of thousands of clones, over 70% seen once. The sequencing here drew on CD4+ or CD8+ T cells sorted from blood, taken in a trial of the OX40 agonist ivuxolimab. The origin of the receptors is an adult with an advanced solid tumor such as melanoma, head and neck, liver or kidney cancer. Each CDR3 is given without its conserved first and last residue. Expanded clones get a size class; other rows say once, few or many, or leave the size out.

j_call v_call clone_size cdr3_aa
TRBJ2-2 TRBV29-1 - SVDGSGGFTGELF
TRBJ1-1 TRBV18 - ASSPAGRSTEAF
TRBJ1-1 TRBV19 - ASSYLESEAF
TRBJ2-1 TRBV12-5 - ASGLVFRNQGEGNEQF
TRBJ1-1 TRBV4-3 - ASSITVGRAF
TRBJ1-2 TRBV30 few AWSRTGGYT
TRBJ2-5 TRBV7-2 - ASSSMGGLETQY
TRBJ1-6 TRBV7-8 few ASSLARGEHSPLH
TRBJ1-5 TRBV6-1 - ASSEAWGGSNQPQH
TRBJ1-2 TRBV11-2 medium-sized ASSPDMRYGYT
TRBJ2-5 TRBV5-1 - ASSGPSGGGQETQY
TRBJ1-5 TRBV7-2 once ASSLGLGGNQPQH
TRBJ2-2 TRBV7-3 - ASSLNPRRPRHQNTGELF
TRBJ1-5 TRBV5-6 - ASSFGLRGNQPQH
TRBJ2-3 TRBV19 - ASSKSSGGPRNTQY
TRBJ1-6 TRBV6-5 few ASSYSGRPLH
TRBJ2-5 TRBV12-5 - ASGSSGDYQETQY
TRBJ1-1 TRBV14 - ASSRRGAGAF
TRBJ1-1 TRBV5-1 - ASSRDSAEAF
TRBJ1-5 TRBV7-2 once ASSLLDQPQH
TRBJ2-1 TRBV9 - ASSPAGGPWSEQF
TRBJ1-1 TRBV7-2 - ASSIKHRGEAF
TRBJ2-2 TRBV18 - ASSPPGLTNTGELF
TRBJ2-2 TRBV4-2 - ASSQAVQGNTGELF
TRBJ1-5 TRBV4-1 - ASSRTGGDQPQH
TRBJ1-3 TRBV19 - ASSMGQSGNTIY
TRBJ1-6 TRBV2 - ASSELTANSPLH
TRBJ2-3 TRBV5-4 - ASSLAFGTQGTDTQY
TRBJ1-1 TRBV7-8 - ASSSGWWQRNTEAF
TRBJ2-6 TRBV19 - ASSARLAGARSGANVLT
TRBJ2-1 TRBV5-4 - ASSLSGGAHNEQF
TRBJ2-5 TRBV7-7 few ASSFRGGYQETQY
TRBJ2-3 TRBV5-1 - ASSPIWVPTDTQY
TRBJ1-3 TRBV4-1 - ASSPEGRLSPGNTIY
TRBJ1-3 TRBV29-1 - SVVGSGNTIY
TRBJ1-1 TRBV5-1 - ASRGGGGLGTEAF
TRBJ2-5 TRBV5-8 - ASSPGTRREETQY
TRBJ1-1 TRBV19 - ASKDRAYGAF
TRBJ1-2 TRBV30 - AWTAGEGGYT
TRBJ1-6 TRBV4-1 once ASSRGRIYNSPLH
TRBJ2-1 TRBV9 - ASSVGGGTYNEQF
TRBJ1-5 TRBV7-2 - ASSSQGGNQPQH
TRBJ2-3 TRBV6-6 - ASSRSGGSTDTQY
TRBJ2-3 TRBV5-6 - ASSLNTDTQY
TRBJ1-5 TRBV21-1 once ASSKKKLRTGLNQPQH
TRBJ1-3 TRBV7-8 - ASSTDRAGNTIY
TRBJ2-5 TRBV5-1 - ASSFGGFEETQY